The TCR beta chain described here comes from a study of a mutant IDH1 vaccine in newly diagnosed glioma. About the study: Sex distribution of treated patients was approximately 60% male and approximately 38% female; mean age was 40.4 years. It was radiotherapy, temozolomide, or both that patients received previously, with most receiving both. Findings and limits, study-wide: Patients showed vaccine-induced immune responses at a rate of 90% to 95%.

Trimming pared 2 bases from V and 5 bases from J, leaving 8 bases between. The CDR3 contains 13 residues. The germline CDR1 and CDR2 sequences are SEHNR and FQNEAQ (reference sequence). Concerning this clone: Antigen specificity is unknown.

Time point defined: week 11, during vaccination. Doses of 300 ug of mutant IDH1 20-mer peptide were given with topical imiquimod. Each donor presented with a new WHO grade 3 or 4 astrocytoma that tested IDH1-mutant and showed ATRX loss. Measured with immunoSEQ multiplex PCR; TCRdb has only the in-frame clones, and not every one. The data show fewer than 70,000 clones, under 85% seen once. The sequencing used PBMCs, collected from a glioma patient whose treatment included an IDH1 peptide vaccine. The chain employs TRBV7-9 and TRBJ2-3; D remains ambiguous. The sequence came from a man aged 25-45 years with glioma. Here the CDR3 DNA reads TGTGCCAGCAGCTTATATGGTATAGATACGCAGTATTTT. Its translation: CASSLYGIDTQYF.